In this sample, the clone carrying this TCR beta chain turned up once. The sample belongs to a study of CD8 T cells in Susac syndrome. RNA in amounts of roughly 0.5 to 1 ug was reverse transcribed with random hexamers. TCRdb re-called the immunoSEQ multiplex PCR reads with MiXCR, one entry per CDR3 protein. Here the sample spans about 200,000 distinct CDR3 sequences, about 95% being singletons. V was clipped by 6 bases and J by 13 bases; unmatched bases: 20. Germline CDR1 ENHRY, CDR2 SYGVKD. The CDR3 has 16 amino acids. The V gene is TRBV10-3, the J gene TRBJ2-1; 8 bases are a match to TRBD2. The source material was CD4+ T cells from PBMCs. This TCR was recovered from a human donor with multiple sclerosis. In DNA form, the CDR3 reads TGTGCCATCAGCGCCGGGAGGGATAGCGGGGCCCTACCCCAGTTCTTC. This gives the protein CAISAGRDSGALPQFF.